The TCR beta chain described here comes from a study of T cells after yellow fever vaccination (dated by TCRdb to the late 2010s). Concerning the study at large: Libraries from fractions with low cell numbers were prepared with the SMART-Seq v4 Ultra Low Input RNA kit. Blood was collected at multiple timepoints before and after primary and secondary immunization, and bulk PBMC replicates and cell subsets were isolated. Two healthy male donors made up the cohort, one aged 18 to 29 years and the other aged 30 to 40 years. To follow T-cell clones before and after both primary and booster YFV17D yellow fever vaccination, bulk TCR alpha and beta repertoires underwent longitudinal sequencing.

Instrument on record: Illumina NovaSeq 6000. TCR cDNA was synthesized by 5'RACE template switching, through which a universal primer site and unique molecular identifiers were introduced. Priming for cDNA synthesis came from both the TCR alpha and TCR beta constant segments. Library amplification used two PCR steps, and the second PCR step added sample barcodes and sequencing adapters. Libraries were sequenced on Illumina HiSeq 2500 (2x100 bp) or NovaSeq (2x150 bp). For the original study's pipeline: Reads were demultiplexed and collapsed into UMI consensus sequences with MIGEC, and V(D)J alignment was performed with MiXCR. Vaccine-responding clonotypes were identified with edgeR using replicate PBMC samples, with FDR below 0.01 and a log2 fold change above 5 up to day 15 being required. Bulk clonotypes were assigned CD4 or CD8 identity according to which sequenced CD4 or CD8 repertoire held them at higher abundance. In TCRdb, the public reads were trimmed at Q25 with fastp and aligned with MiXCR, with productive beta chains retained. Duplicate CDR3 protein sequences are folded into a single record with the most common DNA and genes. The authors' filters were not applied to this entry. This sample comprises a few hundred thousand distinct CDR3 sequences, more than 3% of them detected only once. About a quarter of the sample goes to the ten largest clones.

The sample's treatment or condition label, decoded: live attenuated yellow fever vaccine strain. Two biological replicates of bulk PBMCs were collected at each blood-draw timepoint. A standard Ficoll-Paque protocol was used to isolate PBMCs from peripheral blood. RNA was extracted with TriZol from bulk PBMCs, CD4 and CD8 fractions, and dextramer-positive and dextramer-negative fractions. CDR3 length: 16 amino acids, cysteine to phenylalanine. Here the CDR3 DNA is all that survives: 48 bases in frame from base 1. V sheds 6 bases and J sheds 1 base, leaving 15 bases between their ends. Overall study results and their limits: Computational filtering was required because FACS-sorted repertoires could contain abundant contaminating clonotypes from the bulk population. Most clones expanded after primary vaccination were re-detected after the booster (just under 97% of CD4 and about nine tenths of CD8), suggesting broad memory maintenance. The secondary T-cell response was found to be weaker but faster than the primary response, with a peak reached on day 5 rather than on day 15. A small fraction of clonotypes appeared in both the CD4 and CD8 compartments, likely as a result of convergent recombination. Because only a couple of donors were included in the study, the extent to which the findings can be generalized is limited.

Regarding this clonotype: Its antigen is still unknown. There are no base qualities to consult, and no much larger clone falls within one base.

The chain joins TRBV12-3 or TRBV12-4 to TRBJ2-2; a tentative D call is TRBD2 (5 bases match). The clonotype was recovered from a man younger than 30 who received the YFV17D yellow fever vaccine. The sample was PBMCs, taken on the day of the yellow fever booster vaccination. Here is the DNA: TGTGCCAGCAGCGCGCAGTTGGCGGGGAACACCGGGGAGCTGTTTTTT. This sequence encodes CASSAQLAGNTGELFF.